The 31 T cell receptor beta chains presented below share a single source sample, sequenced in a study of tumor-infiltrating lymphocytes in oesophageal squamous cell carcinoma. TCRdb processed the PCR reads anew with MiXCR; each CDR3 protein has one entry. The data show approximately 17,000 distinct CDR3 sequences, 44% seen once. Material: blood. These TCRs come from a female donor with esophageal squamous cell carcinoma.

The chain uses TRBV6-1 and TRBJ2-7; 11 positions agree with TRBD2. V shed 6 bases, J shed 0 bases, and the junction held 10 bases outside the gene matches. CDR3 length: 17 amino acids. Per the germline V gene, CDR1 is MNHNS and CDR2 is SASEGT. CDR3 DNA sequence: TGTGCCAGCAGCCCGTTTAGCGGGGGGGCCTACTCCTACGAGCAGTACTTC. It translates to CASSPFSGGAYSYEQYF.

J is TRBJ2-5 and V is TRBV24-1; 9 nucleotides line up with TRBD1. Trimming cost V 3 bases and J 6 bases; bases outside gene matches: 13. This CDR3 contains 17 residues. Germline V CDR1 and CDR2: KGHDR, SFDVKD. The CDR3: CATSDPNPGTGHKTQYF. The CDR3, as DNA: TGTGCCACCAGTGATCCGAACCCCGGGACAGGGCATAAGACCCAGTACTTC.

The gene calls are TRBV6-2 or TRBV6-3 and TRBJ1-5; unclear D gene. The CDR3 contains 17 residues. Trimming took off 6 bases at V and 0 bases at J, with 18 bases between the two ends. Germline V lookup: CDR1 MNHEY, CDR2 SVGEGT. The CDR3 DNA follows: TGTGCCAGCAGCCCTAGAACTAGCATAGGTAGCAATCAGCCCCAGCATTTT. Protein: CASSPRTSIGSNQPQHF.

This clonotype has a count of ten or more. The rearrangement uses TRBV7-9 and TRBJ2-1, with 10 bases aligning to TRBD1. The CDR3 spans 16 residues. Germline V gene lookup returns CDR1 SEHNR and CDR2 FQNEAQ (reference sequence). The V gene end was trimmed by 5 bases and the J gene end by 7 bases; junction bases not matched to a gene: 11. The DNA of the CDR3 is TGTGCCAGCAGCCCGGGGGGGGGGGACAGGGGTAATGAGCAGTTCTTC. This codes for CASSPGGGDRGNEQFF.

This sequence joins TRBV6-6 and TRBJ2-1; the D is unclear. The end of the DNA aligns better with TRBJ2-7, so the J call may be wrong. Germline V lookup: CDR1 MNHNY, CDR2 SVGAGI (reference sequence). This CDR3 has 14 amino acids. The CDR3 is CASSYSSSSYEQYF. For the CDR3, the DNA is TGTGCCAGCAGTTACTCCTCAAGCTCCTACGAGCAGTACTTC.

In its sample, this clonotype was seen a few times. V gene TRBV7-9 combines with J gene TRBJ2-1; 9 bases match TRBD1. Germline CDR1 and CDR2: SEHNR and FQNEAQ (reference sequence). V lost 3 bases, J lost 8 bases, and 5 bases stayed unmatched. The CDR3 has 14 amino acids. CDR3 sequence reads: CASSLGTGIHEQFF. The DNA for the CDR3 is TGTGCCAGCAGCTTGGGGACAGGGATCCATGAGCAGTTCTTC.

The table lists this clonotype with many counts. The CDR3 protein is CASSQGQGREQYF. CDR3 DNA sequence: TGTGCCAGCAGCCAAGGACAGGGGCGCGAGCAGTACTTC. V is TRBV7-6 and J is TRBJ2-4; 9 bases agree with TRBD1. The end of the DNA aligns better with TRBJ2-7, so the J call may be wrong. Germline CDR1 and CDR2: SGHVS and FNYEAQ. CDR3 size: 13 residues.

This clonotype was counted once. Because it lacks the conserved phenylalanine or tryptophan at the end, this CDR3 is likely a read error. The DNA is left out, because the CDR3 cannot be placed on it with certainty; the CDR3 is given as TCRdb lists it. The V call is TRBV7-2, the J call TRBJ2-5; the table's D call of TRBD2 was not tested on the DNA. A total of 14 residues make up the CDR3, ends included. CDR1 is SGHTA, CDR2 FQGNSA, per germline. The CDR3 reads CASSPGLAPLHFGN.

Many counts were recorded for this clonotype. J is TRBJ2-7 and V is TRBV11-2, with D maybe TRBD1 (5 bases). V lost 5 bases to trimming and J lost 0 bases, with 11 bases between them. This CDR3 has 14 residues. Germline V lookup: CDR1 SGHAT, CDR2 FQNNGV. Here the CDR3 reads CASSVQGLSYEQYF. The CDR3 DNA sequence: TGTGCCAGCAGCGTTCAGGGCCTCTCCTACGAGCAGTACTTC.

This clonotype occurred many times. Given a much more abundant clone one base away, this may be a read error. This rearrangement joins TRBV7-8 to TRBJ2-5; D remains unclear. Germline V gene lookup returns CDR1 SGHVS and CDR2 FQNEAQ. The V end lost 5 bases, the J end lost 11 bases, and 24 bases lay between the germline ends. This CDR3 has 15 residues. In DNA, the CDR3 is TGTGCCAGCAGCACCCAGACAATTACCTACAATGAGCAGTACTTC. Protein: CASSTQTITYNEQYF.

The J gene is TRBJ2-6, the V gene TRBV9, with a possible D match to TRBD2 (6 bases). The J call may be faulty, since TRBJ2-7 better matches the DNA end. Germline V gives CDR1 SGDLS, CDR2 YYNGEE. The CDR3 covers 16 residues. The CDR3 loop reads CASSSRAHGSENEQYF. CDR3 nucleotides: TGTGCCAGCAGCTCCCGGGCCCACGGGAGCGAGAACGAGCAGTACTTC.

In this sample, this clonotype turned up many times. A read error is likely, as this CDR3 ends without the conserved phenylalanine or tryptophan. The limits of the CDR3 on the DNA are not certain, so only TCRdb's listed CDR3 is given. The gene calls are TRBV7-9 and TRBJ2-6; the table's TRBD2 call for D was not verified on the DNA. Ends included, the CDR3 has 8 residues. Germline V CDR1 and CDR2: SEHNR, FQNEAQ (reference sequence). The CDR3 region is CASRPTSG.

This clonotype has at least ten counts. The rearrangement joins TRBV24-1 to TRBJ2-1; D is possibly TRBD1 (6 bases). The CDR3 is 14 residues long. The germline gives CDR1 KGHDR, CDR2 SFDVKD. With 4 bases removed from V and 4 bases from J, the gap between germline ends came to 10 bases. The CDR3 sequence: CATSDPGQYNEQFF. In DNA, the CDR3 is TGTGCCACCAGTGACCCTGGACAGTACAATGAGCAGTTCTTC.

The V gene is TRBV6-2 or TRBV6-3, the J gene TRBJ2-3, with D hard to call. The closer fit of TRBJ1-1 to the DNA end suggests the J call may be wrong. Germline V lookup: CDR1 MNHEY, CDR2 SVGEGT. There are 12 residues in the CDR3. CDR3 protein: CAGKGQNTEAFF. The DNA of the CDR3 is TGTGCCGGTAAGGGTCAGAACACTGAAGCTTTCTTT.

This clonotype turned up a few times. The chain employs TRBV7-6 and TRBJ2-1; D may be TRBD1 or TRBD2 (5 bases each). The DNA end is a closer match to TRBJ2-5, so the J assignment may be wrong. The CDR3 is 16 residues long. The germline gives CDR1 SGHVS, CDR2 FNYEAQ. The CDR3 nucleotides read TGTGCCAGCAGGAAGAGGGGCTCCGACGTTGGGGAGACCCAGTACTTC. It is translated as CASRKRGSDVGETQYF.

This rearrangement joins TRBV6-6 to TRBJ1-2; D remains ambiguous. The V gene's germline CDR1 is MNHNY and CDR2 SVGAGI (reference sequence). V dropped 6 bases and J dropped 7 bases, with 21 bases sitting between them. CDR3 length equals 15 residues. CDR3 amino acids: CASSLPAASWRGYTF. The CDR3 region has the DNA TGTGCCAGCAGCCTCCCCGCGGCGTCGTGGCGTGGCTACACCTTC.

This clonotype was seen at least ten times. The chain links TRBV5-1 to TRBJ2-1; D ambiguous. The DNA end is more similar to TRBJ2-7, so the J call may be wrong. The CDR3 extends over 13 amino acids. Germline V lookup: CDR1 SGHRS, CDR2 YFSETQ. CDR3 in amino acids: CASSLSTNNEQYF. In nucleotides, the CDR3 is TGCGCCAGCAGCCTATCAACAAACAATGAGCAGTACTTC.

Comment on this clonotype: The junction differs from germline at one of its ends, possibly a read error. This rearrangement joins TRBV7-9 to TRBJ2-1, with 7 bases identical to TRBD1. Germline values: CDR1 SEHNR, CDR2 FQNEAQ (reference sequence). The CDR3 is 19 residues long. The CDR3 bases are TGTGCCAGCAGCTTACCAGGGGGACAGAGTCAACCATTCAATTCACCCCTCCACTTC. Its protein is CASSLPGGQSQPFNSPLHF.

V is TRBV10-3 and J is TRBJ2-2; D gene uncertain. The CDR3 length is 15 residues. Germline CDR1 and CDR2: ENHRY and SYGVKD. V was clipped by 4 bases and J by 4 bases, with 13 bases between them. In nucleotides, the CDR3 is TGTGCCATCAGTGGGCAACCCGGACCCACCGGGGAGCTGTTTTTT. This translates into CAISGQPGPTGELFF.

This clonotype has a count of ten or more. The chain joins TRBV19 to TRBJ2-7; 7 bases fit TRBD2. CDR1 is LNHDA and CDR2 is SQIVND in the germline V gene (reference sequence). The CDR3 runs 12 residues. J was trimmed by 1 base and V by 6 bases; bases with no gene match: 0. The CDR3: CASRGLSYEQYF. CDR3 sequence (DNA): TGTGCCAGTAGGGGACTATCCTACGAGCAGTACTTC.

The chain combines TRBV6-1 with TRBJ2-5; the match to TRBD1 covers 7 bases. The DNA end is a closer match to TRBJ2-7, so the J assignment may be wrong. CDR1 is MNHNS and CDR2 is SASEGT in the germline V gene. CDR3 size: 15 residues. The CDR3 bases are TGTGCCAGCAGTGAAGGAGGGACAGCAGCCTACGAGCAGTACTTC. Its protein is CASSEGGTAAYEQYF.

This clonotype was detected only a few times. This rearrangement joins TRBV18 to TRBJ1-2, with 7 bases identical to TRBD1. J lost 4 bases, V lost 1 base, and 9 bases had no gene match. Germline V gene lookup returns CDR1 KGHSH and CDR2 LQKENI. This CDR3 region has 16 residues. The CDR3 coding sequence is TGTGCCAGCTCACCACAGGGGGCAGGGCGTGGCTATGGCTACACCTTC. Translating gives CASSPQGAGRGYGYTF.

The chain has TRBV3-1 and TRBJ2-3, with a weak D call TRBD2 (5 bases). V was trimmed by 4 bases and J by 14 bases, leaving 13 bases between them. The V gene's germline CDR1 is LGHDT and CDR2 YNNKEL (reference sequence). The CDR3 runs 11 residues. This CDR3 reads CASSLTGELYF. CDR3 DNA: TGTGCCAGCAGCCTCACCGGGGAGCTGTATTTT.

V and J are TRBV7-8 and TRBJ2-5; TRBD1 matches at 7 bases. TRBJ2-7 explains the end of the DNA better; the J call may be wrong. Per germline, CDR1 SGHVS and CDR2 FQNEAQ. The CDR3 has 14 residues. The CDR3 sequence is CASSLEQGPYEQYF. The CDR3, as DNA: TGTGCCAGCAGCTTAGAACAGGGGCCGTACGAGCAGTACTTC.

This clonotype was recorded a few times. V is TRBV5-5 and J is TRBJ2-6; 7 positions match TRBD2. Germline lookup yields CDR1 SGHKS and CDR2 YYEKEE (reference sequence). The CDR3 is made up of 15 amino acids. J was trimmed by 1 base and V by 5 bases; bases with no gene match: 3. The CDR3 here is CASSLGGSGANVLTF. CDR3 sequence (DNA): TGTGCCAGCAGTCTCGGGGGGTCTGGGGCCAACGTCCTGACTTTC.

The V and J genes are TRBV6-1 and TRBJ2-3; TRBD2 might be the D (5 bases). This CDR3 comprises 16 residues. CDR1 and CDR2 (germline): MNHNS, SASEGT. Deletions cut 8 bases from V and 0 bases from J, with 18 bases between. This CDR3 reads CASSVRAASSTDTQYF. The DNA for the CDR3 is TGTGCCAGCTCGGTCCGAGCGGCATCTAGCACAGATACGCAGTATTTT.

In this sample, this clonotype turned up many times. Without the conserved terminal phenylalanine or tryptophan, this CDR3 likely stems from a read error. Because the CDR3's place on the DNA is in doubt, the DNA is left out and the CDR3 is given as listed by TCRdb. The chain carries TRBV7-6 and TRBJ2-6. From its first to its last residue, the CDR3 has 8 amino acids. CDR1 is SGHVS and CDR2 is FNYEAQ in the germline V gene. CDR3 loop: CASSYRIG.

As concerns this clonotype: The CDR3 does not end in the conserved phenylalanine or tryptophan, so this is likely a read error. It is unclear where the CDR3 begins or ends on the DNA, so no DNA is shown, and the CDR3 is as TCRdb lists it. The chain joins TRBV7-2 to TRBJ2-3; TRBD1 is taken as the D call from the table, unchecked against the DNA. The germline V gene encodes CDR1 SGHTA and CDR2 FQGNSA. The CDR3 numbers 16 amino acids, ends counted. CDR3: CASSLQAGANEQFFGP.

This clonotype is medium-sized within its sample. CDR3 residues: CASSEQPIPNQPQHF. In DNA, the CDR3 is TGTGCCAGCAGTGAACAACCAATACCGAATCAGCCCCAGCATTTT. The V call is TRBV6-1, the J call TRBJ1-5; the D is unclear. The CDR3 runs to 15 residues. Trimming cost V 2 bases and J 4 bases, with 12 bases left between them. CDR1 is MNHNS and CDR2 is SASEGT in the germline V gene.

The chain links TRBV20-1 to TRBJ2-7; TRBD1 aligns across 7 bases. The closer fit of TRBJ2-5 to the DNA end suggests the J call may be wrong. The CDR3 totals 13 residues. Germline-derived CDR1 and CDR2 are DFQATT and SNEGSKA (reference sequence). For the CDR3, the DNA is TGCAGTGCTCCTCGACAGGGACGAGAGACCCAGTACTTC. This gives the protein CSAPRQGRETQYF.

V gene TRBV7-2 combines with J gene TRBJ2-3; either TRBD1 or TRBD2 may supply D (5 bases each). V dropped 3 bases and J dropped 2 bases, with 9 bases sitting between them. This CDR3 is built from 14 residues. Germline assignment: CDR1 SGHTA and CDR2 FQGNSA. The CDR3 region has the DNA TGTGCCAGCAGCTTGGGACCGAACACAGATACGCAGTATTTT. It is translated as CASSLGPNTDTQYF.